This TCR beta chain was sequenced in a study of blood T cell repertoires in COVID-19. Across the whole study: Sites across the United States, Italy and Spain contributed samples from acute and convalescent COVID-19. In each case, the material was cDNA or gDNA derived from T cells, B-cell-depleted T cells, or PBMCs.

Original processing methods: By means of reference gene primer amplification, nucleated cell counts were estimated. Assay: immunoSEQ multiplex PCR; the TCRdb copy retains only in-frame clones and omits some. That table supplies the V and J calls and clone size; D and trimming were determined from the DNA. The sample lists 140,000 to 150,000 clones, 87% occurring once. Looked up from germline, CDR1 is SEHNR and CDR2 is FQNEAQ (reference sequence). The CDR3 is made up of 13 amino acids. The germline V and J ends were trimmed by 1 base and 10 bases, with 13 bases remaining between them. The J gene is TRBJ1-1, the V gene TRBV7-9; D unclear. The sample consisted of peripheral blood. This TCR was sampled from a woman aged 50 to 65 with acute or convalescent COVID-19. The chain's CDR3 is CASSLGAAHSAFF. The DNA of the CDR3 is TGTGCCAGCAGCTTAGGGGCCGCACATTCAGCTTTCTTT. Filled out from reference TRBV7-9 and TRBJ1-1, the complete variable domain reads DTGVSQNPRHKITKRGQNVTFRCDPISEHNRLYWYRQTLGQGPEFLTYFQNEAQLEKSRLLSDRFSAERPKGSFSTLEIQRTEQGDSAMYLCASSLGAAHSAFFGQGTRLTVV.